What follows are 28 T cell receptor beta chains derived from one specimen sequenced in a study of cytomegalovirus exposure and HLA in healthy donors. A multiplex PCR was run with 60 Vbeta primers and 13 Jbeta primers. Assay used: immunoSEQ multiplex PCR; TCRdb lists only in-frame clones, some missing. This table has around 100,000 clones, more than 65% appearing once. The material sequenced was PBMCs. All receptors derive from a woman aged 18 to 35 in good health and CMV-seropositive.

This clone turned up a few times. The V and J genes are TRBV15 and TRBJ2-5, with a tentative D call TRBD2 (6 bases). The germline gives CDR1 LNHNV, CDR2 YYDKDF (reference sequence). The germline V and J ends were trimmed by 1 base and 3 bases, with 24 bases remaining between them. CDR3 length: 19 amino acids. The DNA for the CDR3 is TGTGCCACCAGCAGAGGTCCTCTCGGGGCGGTGCCGGGGGAAGAGACCCAGTACTTC. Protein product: CATSRGPLGAVPGEETQYF.

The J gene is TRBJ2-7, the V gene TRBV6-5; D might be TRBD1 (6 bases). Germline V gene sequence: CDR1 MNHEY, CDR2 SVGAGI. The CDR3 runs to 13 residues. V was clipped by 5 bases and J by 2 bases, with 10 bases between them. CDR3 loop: CASSLGATYEQYF. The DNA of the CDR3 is TGTGCCAGCAGTCTGGGGGCGACCTACGAGCAGTACTTC.

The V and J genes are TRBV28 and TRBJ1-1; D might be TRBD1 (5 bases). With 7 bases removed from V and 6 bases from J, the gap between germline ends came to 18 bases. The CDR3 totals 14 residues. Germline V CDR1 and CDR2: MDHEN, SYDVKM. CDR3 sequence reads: CASTTLGRYSEAFF. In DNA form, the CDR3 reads TGTGCCAGCACCACCTTGGGGCGGTATTCTGAAGCTTTCTTT.

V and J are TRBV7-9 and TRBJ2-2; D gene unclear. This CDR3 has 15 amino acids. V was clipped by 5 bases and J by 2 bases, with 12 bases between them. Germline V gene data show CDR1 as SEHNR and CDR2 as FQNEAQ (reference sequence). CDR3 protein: CASSVETANTGELFF. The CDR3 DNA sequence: TGTGCCAGCAGCGTTGAAACAGCCAACACCGGGGAGCTGTTTTTT. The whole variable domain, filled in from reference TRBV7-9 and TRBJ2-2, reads DTGVSQNPRHKITKRGQNVTFRCDPISEHNRLYWYRQTLGQGPEFLTYFQNEAQLEKSRLLSDRFSAERPKGSFSTLEIQRTEQGDSAMYLCASSVETANTGELFFGEGSRLTVL.

In DNA, the CDR3 is TGCGCCAGCAGCTTGGGAGGGACAGGAGTCACAGATACGCAGTATTTT. Protein: CASSLGGTGVTDTQYF. The chain uses TRBV5-1 and TRBJ2-3; 8 nucleotides line up with TRBD1. Germline V CDR1 and CDR2: SGHRS, YFSETQ. The CDR3 is 16 residues long. The J segment lost 2 bases and the V segment lost 0 bases, leaving 5 bases of the junction unmatched.

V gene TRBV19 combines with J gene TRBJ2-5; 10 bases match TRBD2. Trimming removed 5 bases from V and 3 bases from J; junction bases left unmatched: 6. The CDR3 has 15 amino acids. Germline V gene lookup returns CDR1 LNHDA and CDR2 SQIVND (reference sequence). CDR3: CASSQGLAWEETQYF. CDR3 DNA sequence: TGTGCCAGTAGTCAGGGACTAGCGTGGGAAGAGACCCAGTACTTC.

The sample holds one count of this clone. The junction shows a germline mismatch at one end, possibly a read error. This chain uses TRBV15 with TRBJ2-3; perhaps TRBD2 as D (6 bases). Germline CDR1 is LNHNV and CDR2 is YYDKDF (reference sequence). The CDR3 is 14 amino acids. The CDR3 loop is CAISSRDGGDTQYF. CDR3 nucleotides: TGTGCCATCAGCAGCCGAGACGGGGGAGATACGCAGTATTTT. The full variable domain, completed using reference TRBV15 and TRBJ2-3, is DAMVIQNPRYQVTQFGKPVTLSCSQTLNHNVMYWYQQKSSQAPKLLFHYYDKDFNNEADTPDNFQSRRPNTSFCFLDIRSPGLGDTAMYLCAISSRDGGDTQYFGPGTRLTVL.

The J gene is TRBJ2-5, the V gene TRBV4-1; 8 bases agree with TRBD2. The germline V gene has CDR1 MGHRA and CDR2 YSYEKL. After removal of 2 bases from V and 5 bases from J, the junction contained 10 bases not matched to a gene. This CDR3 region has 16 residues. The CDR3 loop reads CASSQSSGTSRETQYF. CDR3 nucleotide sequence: TGCGCCAGCAGCCAATCGTCCGGGACTAGTCGGGAGACCCAGTACTTC.

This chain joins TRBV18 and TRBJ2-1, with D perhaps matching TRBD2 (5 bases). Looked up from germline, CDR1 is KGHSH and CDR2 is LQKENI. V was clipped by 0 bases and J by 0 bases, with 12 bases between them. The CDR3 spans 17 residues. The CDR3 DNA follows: TGTGCCAGCTCACCACCAAGACCTACTAGCTCCTACAATGAGCAGTTCTTC. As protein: CASSPPRPTSSYNEQFF. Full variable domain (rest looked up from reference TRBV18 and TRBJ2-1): NAGVMQNPRHLVRRRGQEARLRCSPMKGHSHVYWYRQLPEEGLKFMVYLQKENIIDESGMPKERFSAEFPKEGPSILRIQQVVRGDSAAYFCASSPPRPTSSYNEQFFGPGTRLTVL.

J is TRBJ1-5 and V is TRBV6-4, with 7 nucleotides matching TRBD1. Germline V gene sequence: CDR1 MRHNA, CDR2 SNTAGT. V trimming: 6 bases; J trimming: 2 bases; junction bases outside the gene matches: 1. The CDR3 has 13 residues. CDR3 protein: CASSQGGNQPQHF. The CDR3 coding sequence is TGTGCCAGCAGCCAGGGGGGCAATCAGCCCCAGCATTTT.

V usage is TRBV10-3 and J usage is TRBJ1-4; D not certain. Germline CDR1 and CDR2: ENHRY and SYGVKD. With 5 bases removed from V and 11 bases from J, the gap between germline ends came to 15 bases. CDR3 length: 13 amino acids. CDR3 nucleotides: TGTGCCATCAGTCGGGATCGGGAGGGCAAACTGTTTTTT. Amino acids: CAISRDREGKLFF.

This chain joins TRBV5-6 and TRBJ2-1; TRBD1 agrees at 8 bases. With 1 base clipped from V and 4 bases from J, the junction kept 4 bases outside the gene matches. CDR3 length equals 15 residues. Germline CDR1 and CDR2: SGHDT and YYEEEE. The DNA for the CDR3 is TGTGCCAGCAGCTTGTCAGGGGGCACGTACAATGAGCAGTTCTTC. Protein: CASSLSGGTYNEQFF.

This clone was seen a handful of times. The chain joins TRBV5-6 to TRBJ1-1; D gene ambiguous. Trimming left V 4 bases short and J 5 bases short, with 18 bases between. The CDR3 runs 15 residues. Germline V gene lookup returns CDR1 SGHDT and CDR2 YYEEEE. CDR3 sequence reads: CASSEGRGAITEAFF. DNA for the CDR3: TGTGCCAGCAGCGAAGGGCGGGGTGCGATAACTGAAGCTTTCTTT.

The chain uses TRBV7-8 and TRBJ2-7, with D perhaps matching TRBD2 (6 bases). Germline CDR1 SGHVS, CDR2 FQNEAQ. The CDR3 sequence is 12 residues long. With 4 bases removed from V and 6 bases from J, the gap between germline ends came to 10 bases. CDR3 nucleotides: TGTGCCAGCAGCTGGGAGGAAGGCGAGCAGTACTTC. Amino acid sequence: CASSWEEGEQYF.

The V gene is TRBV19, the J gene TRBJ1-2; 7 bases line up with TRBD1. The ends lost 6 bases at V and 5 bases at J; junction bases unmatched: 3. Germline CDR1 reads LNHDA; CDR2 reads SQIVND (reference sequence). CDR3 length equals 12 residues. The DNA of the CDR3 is TGTGCCAGTAGAGGGGGCCTGTATGGCTACACCTTC. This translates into CASRGGLYGYTF.

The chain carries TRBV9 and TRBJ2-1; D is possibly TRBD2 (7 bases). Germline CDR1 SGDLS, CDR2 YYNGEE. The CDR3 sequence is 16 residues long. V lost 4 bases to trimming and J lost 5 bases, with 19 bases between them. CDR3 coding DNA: TGTGCCAGCAGCCCCCTAGGGGGGGGTTCCCACAATGAGCAGTTCTTC. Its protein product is CASSPLGGGSHNEQFF.

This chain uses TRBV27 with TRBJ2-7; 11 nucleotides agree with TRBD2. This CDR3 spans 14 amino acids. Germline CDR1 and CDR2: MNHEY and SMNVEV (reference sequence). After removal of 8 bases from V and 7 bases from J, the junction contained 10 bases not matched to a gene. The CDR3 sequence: CASRNSGRAEEQYF. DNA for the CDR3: TGTGCCAGCCGGAATAGCGGGAGGGCCGAAGAGCAGTACTTC.

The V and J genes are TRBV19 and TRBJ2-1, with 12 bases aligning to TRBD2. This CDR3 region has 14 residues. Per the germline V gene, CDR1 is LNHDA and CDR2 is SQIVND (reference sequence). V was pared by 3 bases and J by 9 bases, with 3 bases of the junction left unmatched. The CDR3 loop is CASSMTSGRPEQFF. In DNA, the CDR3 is TGTGCCAGTAGTATGACTAGCGGGAGACCTGAGCAGTTCTTC.

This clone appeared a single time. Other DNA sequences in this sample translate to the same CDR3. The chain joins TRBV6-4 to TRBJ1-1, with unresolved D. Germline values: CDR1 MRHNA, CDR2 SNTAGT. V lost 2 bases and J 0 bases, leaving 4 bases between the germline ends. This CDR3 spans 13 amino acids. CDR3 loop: CASSDNMNTEAFF. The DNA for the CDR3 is TGTGCCAGCAGTGACAACATGAACACTGAAGCTTTCTTT.

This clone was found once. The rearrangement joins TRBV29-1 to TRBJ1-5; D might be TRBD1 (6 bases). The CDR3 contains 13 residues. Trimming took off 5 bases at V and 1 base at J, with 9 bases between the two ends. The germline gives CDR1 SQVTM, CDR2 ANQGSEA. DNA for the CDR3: TGCAGCGTTCGAGGGGGAAGCAATCAGCCCCAGCATTTT. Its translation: CSVRGGSNQPQHF.

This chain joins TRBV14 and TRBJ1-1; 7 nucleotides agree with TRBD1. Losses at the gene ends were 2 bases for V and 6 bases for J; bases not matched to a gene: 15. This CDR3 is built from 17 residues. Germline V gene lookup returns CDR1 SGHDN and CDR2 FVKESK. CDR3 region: CASSQRQGRPSISEAFF. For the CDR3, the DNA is TGTGCCAGCAGCCAAAGACAGGGCCGACCGAGCATCTCTGAAGCTTTCTTT.

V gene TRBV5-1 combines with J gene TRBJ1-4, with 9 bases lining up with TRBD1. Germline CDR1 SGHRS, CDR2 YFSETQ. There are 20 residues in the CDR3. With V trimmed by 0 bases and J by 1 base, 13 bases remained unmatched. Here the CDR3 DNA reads TGCGCCAGCAGCTTGGAGCCTACAGGGGGCGGTGCCGGAACTAATGAAAAACTGTTTTTT. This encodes CASSLEPTGGGAGTNEKLFF.

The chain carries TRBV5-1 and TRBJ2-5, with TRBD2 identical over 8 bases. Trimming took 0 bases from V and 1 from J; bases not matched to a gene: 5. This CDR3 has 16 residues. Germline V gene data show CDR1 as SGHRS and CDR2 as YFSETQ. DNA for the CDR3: TGCGCCAGCAGCTTGGGGGCTAGCGGGTCCCAAGAGACCCAGTACTTC. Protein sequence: CASSLGASGSQETQYF.

The CDR3 is CAWQGTANTEAFF. CDR3 nucleotides: TGTGCCTGGCAGGGGACAGCTAACACTGAAGCTTTCTTT. The chain couples TRBV30 to TRBJ1-1; 7 nucleotides match TRBD1. CDR3 length equals 13 residues. V was clipped by 5 bases and J by 2 bases; unmatched bases: 5. CDR1 and CDR2 (germline): GTSNPN, SVGIG (reference sequence).

The CDR3 coding sequence is TGTGCCATCAGTGAGTCGATTTTTACAGGCCTCTCTGGAAACACCATATATTTT. Its protein product is CAISESIFTGLSGNTIYF. The chain carries TRBV10-3 and TRBJ1-3; D is perhaps TRBD1 (5 bases). The CDR3 is 18 amino acids. Germline V gives CDR1 ENHRY, CDR2 SYGVKD. The V gene lost 0 bases and the J gene lost 0 bases, with 15 bases spanning the gap.

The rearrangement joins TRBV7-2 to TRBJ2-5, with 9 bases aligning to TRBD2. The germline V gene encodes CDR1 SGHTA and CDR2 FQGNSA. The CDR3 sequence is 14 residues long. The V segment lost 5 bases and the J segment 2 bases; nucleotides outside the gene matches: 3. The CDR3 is CASSVTSGQETQYF. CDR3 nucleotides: TGTGCCAGCAGCGTGACTAGCGGTCAAGAGACCCAGTACTTC.

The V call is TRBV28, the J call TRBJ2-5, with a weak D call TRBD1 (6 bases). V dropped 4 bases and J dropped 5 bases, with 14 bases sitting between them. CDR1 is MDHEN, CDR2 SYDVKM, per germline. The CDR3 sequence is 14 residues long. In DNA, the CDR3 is TGTGCCAGCAGTTCCGGGACATTGAGGGAGACCCAGTACTTC. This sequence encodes CASSSGTLRETQYF.

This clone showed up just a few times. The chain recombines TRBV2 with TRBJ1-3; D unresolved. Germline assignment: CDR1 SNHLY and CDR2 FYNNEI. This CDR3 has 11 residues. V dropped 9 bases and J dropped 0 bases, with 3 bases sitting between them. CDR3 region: CARHSGNTIYF. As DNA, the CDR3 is TGTGCCAGACACTCTGGAAACACCATATATTTT. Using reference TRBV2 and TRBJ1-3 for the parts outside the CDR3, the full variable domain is EPEVTQTPSHQVTQMGQEVILRCVPISNHLYFYWYRQILGQKVEFLVSFYNNEISEKSEIFDDQFSVERPDGSNFTLKIRSTKLEDSAMYFCARHSGNTIYFGEGSWLTVV.